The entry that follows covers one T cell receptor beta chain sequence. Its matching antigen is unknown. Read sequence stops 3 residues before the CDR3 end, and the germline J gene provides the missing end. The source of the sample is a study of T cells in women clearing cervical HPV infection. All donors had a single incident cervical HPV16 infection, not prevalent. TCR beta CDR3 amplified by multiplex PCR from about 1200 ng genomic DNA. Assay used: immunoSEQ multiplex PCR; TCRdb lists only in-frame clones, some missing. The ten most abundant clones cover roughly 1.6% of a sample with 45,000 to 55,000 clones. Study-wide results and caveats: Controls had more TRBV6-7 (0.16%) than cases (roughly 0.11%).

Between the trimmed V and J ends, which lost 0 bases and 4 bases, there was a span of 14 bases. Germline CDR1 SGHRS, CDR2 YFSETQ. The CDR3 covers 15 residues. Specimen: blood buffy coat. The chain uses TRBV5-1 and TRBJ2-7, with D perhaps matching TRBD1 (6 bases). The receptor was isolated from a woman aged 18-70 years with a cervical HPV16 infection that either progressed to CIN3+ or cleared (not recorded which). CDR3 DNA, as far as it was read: TGCGCCAGCAGCTTGGGTACGGGACAACATTACGAG. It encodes CASSLGTGQHYE. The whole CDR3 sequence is CASSLGTGQHYEQYF. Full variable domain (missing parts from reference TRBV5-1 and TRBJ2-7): KAGVTQTPRYLIKTRGQQVTLSCSPISGHRSVSWYQQTPGQGLQFLFEYFSETQRNKGNFPGRFSGRQFSNSRSEMNVSTLELGDSALYLCASSLGTGQHYEQYFGPGTRLTVT.